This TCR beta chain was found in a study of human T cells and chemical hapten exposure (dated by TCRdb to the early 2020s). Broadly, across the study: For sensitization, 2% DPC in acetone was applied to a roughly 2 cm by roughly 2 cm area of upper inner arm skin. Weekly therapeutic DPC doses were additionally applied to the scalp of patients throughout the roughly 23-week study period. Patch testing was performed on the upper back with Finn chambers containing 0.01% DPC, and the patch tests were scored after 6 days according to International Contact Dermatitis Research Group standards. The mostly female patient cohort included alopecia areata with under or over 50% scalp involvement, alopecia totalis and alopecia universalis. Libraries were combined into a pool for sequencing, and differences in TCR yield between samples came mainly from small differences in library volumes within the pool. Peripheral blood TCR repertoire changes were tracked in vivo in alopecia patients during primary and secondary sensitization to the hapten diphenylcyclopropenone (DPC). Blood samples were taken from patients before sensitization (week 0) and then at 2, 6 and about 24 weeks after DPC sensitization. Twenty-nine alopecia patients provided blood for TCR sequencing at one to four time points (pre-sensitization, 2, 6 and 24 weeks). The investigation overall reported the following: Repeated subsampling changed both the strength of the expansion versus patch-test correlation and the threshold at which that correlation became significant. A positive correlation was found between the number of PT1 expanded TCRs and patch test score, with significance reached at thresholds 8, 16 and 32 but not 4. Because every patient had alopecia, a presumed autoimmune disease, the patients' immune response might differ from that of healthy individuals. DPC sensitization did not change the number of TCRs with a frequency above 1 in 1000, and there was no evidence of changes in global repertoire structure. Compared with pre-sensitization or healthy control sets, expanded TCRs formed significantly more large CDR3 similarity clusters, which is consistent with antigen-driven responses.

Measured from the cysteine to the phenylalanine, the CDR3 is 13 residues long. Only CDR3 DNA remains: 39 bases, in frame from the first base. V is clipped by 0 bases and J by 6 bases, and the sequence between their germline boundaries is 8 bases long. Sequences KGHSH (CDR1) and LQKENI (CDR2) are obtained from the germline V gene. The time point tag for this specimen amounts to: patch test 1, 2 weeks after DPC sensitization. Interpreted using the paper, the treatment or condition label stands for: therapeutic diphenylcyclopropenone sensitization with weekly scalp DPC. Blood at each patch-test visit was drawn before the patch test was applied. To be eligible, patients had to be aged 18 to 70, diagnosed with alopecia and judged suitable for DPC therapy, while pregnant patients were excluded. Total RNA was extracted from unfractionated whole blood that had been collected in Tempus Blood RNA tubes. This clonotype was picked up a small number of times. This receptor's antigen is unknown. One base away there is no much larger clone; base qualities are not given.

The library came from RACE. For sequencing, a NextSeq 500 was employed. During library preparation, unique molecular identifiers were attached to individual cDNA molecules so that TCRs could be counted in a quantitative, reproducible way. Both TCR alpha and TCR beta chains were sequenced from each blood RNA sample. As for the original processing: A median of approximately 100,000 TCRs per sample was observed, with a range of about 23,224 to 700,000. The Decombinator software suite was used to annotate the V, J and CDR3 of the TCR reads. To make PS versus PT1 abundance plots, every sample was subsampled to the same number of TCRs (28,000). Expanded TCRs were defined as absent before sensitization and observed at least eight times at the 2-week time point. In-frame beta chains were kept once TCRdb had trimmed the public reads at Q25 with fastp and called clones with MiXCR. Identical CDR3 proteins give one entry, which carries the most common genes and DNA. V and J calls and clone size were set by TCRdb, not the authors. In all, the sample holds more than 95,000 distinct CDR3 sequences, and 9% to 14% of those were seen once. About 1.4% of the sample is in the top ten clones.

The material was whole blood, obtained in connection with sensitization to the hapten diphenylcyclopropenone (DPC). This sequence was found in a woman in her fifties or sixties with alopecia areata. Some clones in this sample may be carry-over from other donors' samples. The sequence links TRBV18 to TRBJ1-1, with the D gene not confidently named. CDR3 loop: CASSPPPDSEAFF. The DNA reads TGTGCCAGCTCACCACCGCCTGACTCTGAAGCTTTCTTT.